This TCR beta chain was retrieved from a study of T cell responses to AZD1222 COVID-19 vaccine. Study-wide results and limits: Recipients of AZD1222 seropositive at baseline numbered only 5 to 7. It was only after the peak T cell response that any repertoires were sampled.

The CDR3 is made up of 14 amino acids. Germline V lookup: CDR1 LGHDT, CDR2 YNNKEL (reference sequence). V dropped 0 bases and J dropped 12 bases, with 15 bases sitting between them. The table came from immunoSEQ multiplex PCR; TCRdb's copy has only in-frame clones and leaves some out. This sample has about 140,000 clones, with about 90% found just once. Turning to this clone: Its target is not known.

This clonotype was sampled from an adult who received the MenACWY meningococcal vaccine as a control. The chain has TRBV3-1 (or the pseudogene TRBV3-2) and TRBJ2-1; D uncertain. This specimen was peripheral blood, taken 28 days after the second dose of the MenACWY control vaccine. The CDR3 coding sequence is TGTGCCAGCAGCCAAGATATCGGCTATTCGTCGCAGTTCTTC. Amino acids: CASSQDIGYSSQFF.